This T cell receptor (beta chain) was profiled in a study of cytomegalovirus exposure and HLA in healthy donors. The PCR had 60 Vbeta and 13 Jbeta primers. Data came from immunoSEQ multiplex PCR; TCRdb stores just in-frame clones and leaves some out. The sample carries more than 140,000 clones, roughly 80% recorded once. Study-wide points: According to an earlier analysis, most TCR beta V segments yielded productive rearrangements about 87% or about 30% of the time. For most subjects, TCR beta sequences were reported to predict HLA-A and HLA-B alleles with accuracy. Reported performance of the classifier showed diagnosis of cytomegalovirus status with high specificity and sensitivity. A later analysis linked a missense variant in DCLRE1C to the trimming of TCR beta V and J genes.

With 8 bases clipped from V and 7 bases from J, the junction kept 8 bases outside the gene matches. CDR1 is MNHNS, CDR2 SASEGT, per germline. This CDR3 has 14 residues. Comments on this clone: The antigen remains unidentified.

Material for sequencing was PBMCs. The sequence came from a man aged 30-40 years in good health and CMV-seropositive. The chain joins TRBV6-1 to TRBJ2-2; the match to TRBD1 covers 9 bases. CDR3 sequence: CASADRGRFGELFF. The CDR3 coding sequence is TGTGCCAGCGCGGACAGGGGACGCTTCGGGGAGCTGTTTTTT.